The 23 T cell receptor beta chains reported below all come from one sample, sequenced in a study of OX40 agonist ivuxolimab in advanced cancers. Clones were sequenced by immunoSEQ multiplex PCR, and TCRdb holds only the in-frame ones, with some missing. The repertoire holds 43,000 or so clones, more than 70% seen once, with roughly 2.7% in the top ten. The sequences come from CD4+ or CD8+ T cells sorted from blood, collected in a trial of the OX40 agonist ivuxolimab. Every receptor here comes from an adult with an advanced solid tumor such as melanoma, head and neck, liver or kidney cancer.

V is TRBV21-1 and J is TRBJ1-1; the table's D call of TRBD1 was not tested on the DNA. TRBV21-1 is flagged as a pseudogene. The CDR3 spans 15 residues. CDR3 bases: TGTGCCAGCAGCAAAAGGGACAGGGGGAACACTGAAGCTTTCTTT. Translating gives CASSKRDRGNTEAFF.

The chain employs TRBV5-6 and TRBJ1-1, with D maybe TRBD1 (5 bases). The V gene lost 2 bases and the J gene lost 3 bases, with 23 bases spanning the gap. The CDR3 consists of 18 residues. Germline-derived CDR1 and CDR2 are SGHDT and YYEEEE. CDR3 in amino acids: CASSFEKLGVRFDTEAFF. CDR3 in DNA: TGTGCCAGCAGCTTCGAGAAACTGGGGGTTAGGTTTGACACTGAAGCTTTCTTT.

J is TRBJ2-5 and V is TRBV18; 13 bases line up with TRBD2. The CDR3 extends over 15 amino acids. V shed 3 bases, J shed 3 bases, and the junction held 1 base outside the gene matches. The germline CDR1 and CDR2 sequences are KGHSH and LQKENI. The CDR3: CASSPGTSGKETQYF. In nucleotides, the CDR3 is TGTGCCAGCTCACCCGGGACTAGCGGGAAAGAGACCCAGTACTTC.

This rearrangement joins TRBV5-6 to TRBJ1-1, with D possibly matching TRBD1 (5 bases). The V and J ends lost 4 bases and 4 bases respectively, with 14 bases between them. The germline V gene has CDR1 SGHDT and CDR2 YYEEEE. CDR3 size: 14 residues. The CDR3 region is CASSITGRPTEAFF. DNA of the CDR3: TGTGCCAGCAGCATAACAGGCAGACCCACTGAAGCTTTCTTT.

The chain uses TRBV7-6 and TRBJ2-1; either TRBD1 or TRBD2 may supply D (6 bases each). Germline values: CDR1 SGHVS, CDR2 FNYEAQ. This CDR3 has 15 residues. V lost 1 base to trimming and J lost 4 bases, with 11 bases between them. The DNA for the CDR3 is TGTGCCAGCAGCTTAGGGGTAGGGGGGTACAATGAGCAGTTCTTC. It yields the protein CASSLGVGGYNEQFF.

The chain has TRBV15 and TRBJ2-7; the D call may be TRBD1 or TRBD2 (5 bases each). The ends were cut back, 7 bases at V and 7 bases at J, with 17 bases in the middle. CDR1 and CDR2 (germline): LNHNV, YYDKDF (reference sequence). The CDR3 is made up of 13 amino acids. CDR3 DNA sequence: TGTGCCACCACCCTTGGGCAGGGCGGGGAGCAGTACTTC. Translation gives CATTLGQGGEQYF.

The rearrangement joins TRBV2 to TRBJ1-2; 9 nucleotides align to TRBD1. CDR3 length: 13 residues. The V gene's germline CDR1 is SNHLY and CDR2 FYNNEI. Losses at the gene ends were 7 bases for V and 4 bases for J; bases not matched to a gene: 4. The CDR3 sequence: CASTEGQGYGYTF. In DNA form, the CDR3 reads TGTGCCAGCACCGAGGGACAGGGCTATGGCTACACCTTC.

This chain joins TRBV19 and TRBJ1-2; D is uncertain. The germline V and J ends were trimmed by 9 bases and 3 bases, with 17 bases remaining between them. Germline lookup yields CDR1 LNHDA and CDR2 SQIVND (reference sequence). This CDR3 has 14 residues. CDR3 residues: CASSRGRTDYGYTF. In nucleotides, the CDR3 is TGTGCCAGCAGTCGCGGGAGAACAGACTATGGCTACACCTTC.

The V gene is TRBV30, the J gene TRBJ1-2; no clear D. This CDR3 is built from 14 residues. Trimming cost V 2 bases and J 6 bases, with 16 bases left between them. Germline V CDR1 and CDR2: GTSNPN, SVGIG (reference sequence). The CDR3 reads CAWSLDGRSHGYTF. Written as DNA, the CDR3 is TGTGCCTGGAGTTTGGACGGCCGCTCTCATGGCTACACCTTC.

The CDR3 loop is CASSPARGRGNTEAFF. The CDR3 DNA sequence: TGTGCCAGCAGCCCTGCGAGGGGCAGGGGTAACACTGAAGCTTTCTTT. The chain links TRBV5-5 to TRBJ1-1; D is perhaps TRBD1 (6 bases). This CDR3 has 16 residues. Trimming left V 4 bases short and J 2 bases short, with 18 bases between. Germline V lookup: CDR1 SGHKS, CDR2 YYEKEE (reference sequence).

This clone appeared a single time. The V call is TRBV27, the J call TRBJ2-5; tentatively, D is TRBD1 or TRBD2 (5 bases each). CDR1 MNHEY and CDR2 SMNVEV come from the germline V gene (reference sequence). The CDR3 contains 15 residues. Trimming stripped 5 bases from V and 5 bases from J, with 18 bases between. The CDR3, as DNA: TGTGCCAGCAGTGAGCCGGGACGGCGACGGGAGACCCAGTACTTC. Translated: CASSEPGRRRETQYF.

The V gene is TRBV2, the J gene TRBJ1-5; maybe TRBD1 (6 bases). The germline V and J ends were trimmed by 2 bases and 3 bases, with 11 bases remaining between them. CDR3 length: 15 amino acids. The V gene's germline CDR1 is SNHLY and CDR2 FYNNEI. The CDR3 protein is CASSESRGPNQPQHF. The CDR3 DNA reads TGTGCCAGCAGTGAATCCCGGGGGCCCAATCAGCCCCAGCATTTT. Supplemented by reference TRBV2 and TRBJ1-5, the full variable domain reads EPEVTQTPSHQVTQMGQEVILRCVPISNHLYFYWYRQILGQKVEFLVSFYNNEISEKSEIFDDQFSVERPDGSNFTLKIRSTKLEDSAMYFCASSESRGPNQPQHFGDGTRLSIL.

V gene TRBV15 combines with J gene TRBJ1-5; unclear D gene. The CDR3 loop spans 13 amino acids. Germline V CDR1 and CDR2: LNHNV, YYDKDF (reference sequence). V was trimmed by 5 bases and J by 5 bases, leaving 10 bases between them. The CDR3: CATSVRGDQPQHF. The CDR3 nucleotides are TGTGCCACCAGCGTGCGGGGTGATCAGCCCCAGCATTTT. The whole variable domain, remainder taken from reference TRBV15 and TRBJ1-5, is DAMVIQNPRYQVTQFGKPVTLSCSQTLNHNVMYWYQQKSSQAPKLLFHYYDKDFNNEADTPDNFQSRRPNTSFCFLDIRSPGLGDTAMYLCATSVRGDQPQHFGDGTRLSIL.

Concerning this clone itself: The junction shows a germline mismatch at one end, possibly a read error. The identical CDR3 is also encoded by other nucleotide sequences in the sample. The CDR3 region is CASSKDSSNYGYTF. In DNA form, the CDR3 reads TGTGCCAGCAGCAAAGACAGTTCTAACTATGGCTACACCTTC. V usage is TRBV5-1 and J usage is TRBJ1-2; tentative D call: TRBD1 (5 bases). From germline, CDR1 is SGHRS and CDR2 YFSETQ. The CDR3 has 14 residues.

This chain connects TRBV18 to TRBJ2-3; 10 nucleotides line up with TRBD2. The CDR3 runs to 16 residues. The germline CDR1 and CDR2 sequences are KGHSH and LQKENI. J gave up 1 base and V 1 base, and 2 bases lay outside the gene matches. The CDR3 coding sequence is TGTGCCAGCTCACCACGACTAGCGGGTGGCACAGATACGCAGTATTTT. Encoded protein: CASSPRLAGGTDTQYF.

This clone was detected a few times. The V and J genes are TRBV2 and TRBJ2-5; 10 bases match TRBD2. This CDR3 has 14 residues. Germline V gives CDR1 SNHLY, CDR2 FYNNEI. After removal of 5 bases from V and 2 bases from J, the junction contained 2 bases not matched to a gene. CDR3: CASSLTSGQETQYF. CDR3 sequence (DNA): TGTGCCAGCAGTTTGACTAGCGGGCAAGAGACCCAGTACTTC.

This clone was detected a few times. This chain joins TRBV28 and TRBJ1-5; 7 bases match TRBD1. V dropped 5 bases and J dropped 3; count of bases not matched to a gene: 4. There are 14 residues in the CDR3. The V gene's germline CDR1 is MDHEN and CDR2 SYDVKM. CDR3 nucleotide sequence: TGTGCCAGCAGTGGGACAGTAATCAATCAGCCCCAGCATTTT. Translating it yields CASSGTVINQPQHF.

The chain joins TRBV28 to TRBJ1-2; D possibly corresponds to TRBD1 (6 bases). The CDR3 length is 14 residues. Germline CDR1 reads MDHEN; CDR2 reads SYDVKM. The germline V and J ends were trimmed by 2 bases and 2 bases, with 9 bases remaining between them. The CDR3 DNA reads TGTGCCAGCAGTTTAGGGGGGCGAAACTATGGCTACACCTTC. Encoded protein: CASSLGGRNYGYTF.

The DNA of the CDR3 is TGTGCCAGCAGCTTTTGGGGTAACGTCGGGAGTAACACTGAAGCTTTCTTT. This sequence encodes CASSFWGNVGSNTEAFF. V gene TRBV11-2 combines with J gene TRBJ1-1; D is unresolved. Germline V lookup: CDR1 SGHAT, CDR2 FQNNGV. The V and J ends lost 3 bases and 2 bases respectively, with 19 bases between them. CDR3 length equals 17 residues.

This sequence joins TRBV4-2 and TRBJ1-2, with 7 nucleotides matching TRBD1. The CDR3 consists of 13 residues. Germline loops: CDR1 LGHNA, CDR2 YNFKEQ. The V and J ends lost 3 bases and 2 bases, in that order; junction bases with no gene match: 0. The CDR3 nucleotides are TGTGCCAGCAGCCAGGGACAGAACTATGGCTACACCTTC. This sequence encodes CASSQGQNYGYTF.

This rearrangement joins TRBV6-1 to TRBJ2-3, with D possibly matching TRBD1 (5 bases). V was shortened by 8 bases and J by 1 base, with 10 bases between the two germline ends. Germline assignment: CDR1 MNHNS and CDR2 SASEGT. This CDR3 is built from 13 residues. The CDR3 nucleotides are TGTGCCAGCCTCAGGGTACGCACAGATACGCAGTATTTT. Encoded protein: CASLRVRTDTQYF.

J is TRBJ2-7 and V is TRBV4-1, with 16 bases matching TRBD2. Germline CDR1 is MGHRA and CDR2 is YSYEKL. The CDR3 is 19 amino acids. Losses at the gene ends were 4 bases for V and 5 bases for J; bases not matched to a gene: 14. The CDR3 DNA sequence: TGCGCCAGCAGCCCCACCCCAGGGACTAGCGGGAGGGTTTTCCACGAGCAGTACTTC. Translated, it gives CASSPTPGTSGRVFHEQYF.

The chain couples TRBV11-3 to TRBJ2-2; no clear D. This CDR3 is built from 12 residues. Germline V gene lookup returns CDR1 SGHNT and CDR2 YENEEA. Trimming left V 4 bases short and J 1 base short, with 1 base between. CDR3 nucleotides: TGTGCCAGCAGCTGGAACACCGGGGAGCTGTTTTTT. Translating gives CASSWNTGELFF.